This passage covers 30 T cell receptor beta chains from one sample sequenced in a study of cytomegalovirus exposure and HLA in healthy donors. Amplification used 60 Vbeta primers and 13 Jbeta primers. The table came from immunoSEQ multiplex PCR; TCRdb's copy has only in-frame clones and leaves some out. In the table there are some 120,000 clones, under 80% of which are singletons. The sample consisted of PBMCs. The receptors were gathered from a woman aged 55-69 years in good health and CMV-seropositive.

The genes are TRBV6-5 and TRBJ1-6; 10 nucleotides align to TRBD1. Trimming took 7 bases from V and 7 from J; bases not matched to a gene: 7. Germline loops: CDR1 MNHEY, CDR2 SVGAGI. The CDR3 extends over 15 amino acids. CDR3 DNA sequence: TGTGCCAGCACCGATGACAGGGGGCTGAATTCACCCCTCCACTTT. As protein: CASTDDRGLNSPLHF.

The chain is built from TRBV6-1 and TRBJ1-4; no reliable D call. The V gene's germline CDR1 is MNHNS and CDR2 SASEGT. The CDR3 runs 15 residues. V was pared by 2 bases and J by 8 bases, with 15 bases between. The CDR3 DNA reads TGTGCCAGCAGTGAATTTGGAAATGGAGGGGAAAAACTGTTTTTT. Its protein product is CASSEFGNGGEKLFF.

This clone showed up just once. This sequence joins TRBV6-5 and TRBJ1-5; D remains unclear. Trimming stripped 0 bases from V and 2 bases from J, with 8 bases between. Per the germline V gene, CDR1 is MNHEY and CDR2 is SVGAGI. The CDR3 consists of 15 residues. Here the CDR3 reads CASSYSYRGNQPQHF. In DNA, the CDR3 is TGTGCCAGCAGTTACTCGTATCGAGGCAATCAGCCCCAGCATTTT.

V gene TRBV19 combines with J gene TRBJ2-4; 8 bases agree with TRBD2. This CDR3 contains 18 residues. Unmatched junction bases numbered 11, after V lost 4 bases and J lost 0 bases. From germline, CDR1 is LNHDA and CDR2 SQIVND (reference sequence). This chain's CDR3 is CASSKVGPSGSAKNIQYF. In DNA form, the CDR3 reads TGTGCCAGTAGTAAGGTGGGGCCTAGCGGGTCAGCCAAAAACATTCAGTACTTC.

The chain couples TRBV19 to TRBJ1-1; 7 bases line up with TRBD1. CDR3 length: 15 amino acids. The germline CDR1 and CDR2 sequences are LNHDA and SQIVND (reference sequence). Germline trimming cut 0 bases from V and 4 bases from J; bases unmatched to any gene: 5. The CDR3 loop is CASSIEGQESTEAFF. The CDR3 nucleotides read TGTGCCAGTAGTATAGAAGGACAGGAGAGCACTGAAGCTTTCTTT.

This clone was seen a few times. The gene calls are TRBV14 and TRBJ1-2; 8 positions agree with TRBD1. The CDR3 consists of 14 residues. Germline CDR1 is SGHDN and CDR2 is FVKESK. The junction had 11 bases not matched to a gene; V was cut back by 7 bases and J by 7 bases. CDR3 protein: CASNERTGSTGYTF. The CDR3 DNA reads TGTGCCAGCAACGAACGGACAGGGTCGACTGGCTACACCTTC.

This chain connects TRBV19 to TRBJ2-7; D remains ambiguous. From germline, CDR1 is LNHDA and CDR2 SQIVND (reference sequence). V lost 3 bases and J lost 3, with 9 bases in between. The CDR3 extends over 13 amino acids. CDR3 sequence reads: CASSIARNYEQYF. The CDR3 DNA is TGTGCCAGTAGTATCGCGAGAAACTACGAGCAGTACTTC.

CDR3 amino acids: CASSPGRGANEKLFF. The CDR3, as DNA: TGTGCCAGCAGCCCGGGCAGGGGGGCGAATGAAAAACTGTTTTTT. The J gene is TRBJ1-4, the V gene TRBV5-6, with 7 bases identical to TRBD1. CDR3 length: 15 amino acids. With V trimmed by 4 bases and J by 5 bases, 8 bases remained unmatched. Germline-derived CDR1 and CDR2 are SGHDT and YYEEEE.

This rearrangement joins TRBV21-1 to TRBJ1-5. TRBV21-1 is designated a pseudogene. This CDR3 comprises 16 residues. CDR3 in DNA: TGTGCCAGCAGCGAACCCCTAACCTGTAGCAATCAGCCCCAGCATTTT. Translated: CASSEPLTCSNQPQHF.

The table lists this clone with a count of one. This rearrangement joins TRBV5-1 to TRBJ2-1; 13 bases are a match to TRBD2. Germline V gene sequence: CDR1 SGHRS, CDR2 YFSETQ. This CDR3 is built from 19 residues. V trimming: 2 bases; J trimming: 2 bases; junction bases outside the gene matches: 10. The CDR3 here is CASSFPLAGGPRTYNEQFF. DNA of the CDR3: TGCGCCAGCAGCTTTCCACTAGCGGGAGGGCCTAGGACCTACAATGAGCAGTTCTTC.

This sequence joins TRBV7-2 and TRBJ2-7; D gene unclear. CDR1 is SGHTA, CDR2 FQGNSA, per germline. This CDR3 comprises 13 residues. V lost 3 bases to trimming and J lost 7 bases, with 13 bases between them. The CDR3 protein is CASSFASEREQYF. As DNA, the CDR3 is TGTGCCAGCAGCTTCGCCTCGGAGCGTGAGCAGTACTTC.

The CDR3 DNA sequence: TGTGCCAGCAGCCTCCTCCCCGGGACTAGCGGGAGTGCCCCCCGGGCAGATACGCAGTATTTT. Protein: CASSLLPGTSGSAPRADTQYF. V usage is TRBV4-2 and J usage is TRBJ2-3, with TRBD2 matching over 14 bases. V lost 4 bases and J lost 4; bases outside the gene matches: 19. Germline V gene lookup returns CDR1 LGHNA and CDR2 YNFKEQ. This CDR3 has 21 amino acids.

The gene calls are TRBV7-6 and TRBJ1-5; D is ambiguous. This CDR3 region has 14 residues. Per germline, CDR1 SGHVS and CDR2 FNYEAQ. V gave up 0 bases and J gave up 7 bases, with 10 bases separating them. The CDR3 sequence is CASSLAETQQPQHF. The DNA for the CDR3 is TGTGCCAGCAGCTTAGCAGAGACACAGCAGCCCCAGCATTTT.

The V gene is TRBV29-1, the J gene TRBJ1-2; D gene unclear. The V gene lost 3 bases and the J gene lost 8 bases, with 16 bases spanning the gap. The CDR3 covers 13 residues. Germline V lookup: CDR1 SQVTM, CDR2 ANQGSEA. The CDR3 DNA reads TGCAGCGTTGAGCCGACACTCCATGGGGGCTACACCTTC. Translation: CSVEPTLHGGYTF.

The chain links TRBV13 to TRBJ1-5; D remains ambiguous. The CDR3 loop spans 13 amino acids. CDR1 is PRHDT and CDR2 is FYEKMQ in the germline V gene (reference sequence). Trimming shortened V by 3 bases and J by 11 bases, and 14 bases separated the two germline ends. The CDR3 DNA is TGTGCCAGCAGCTTCTCAGAGGGAGATGCCCAGCATTTT. Translation: CASSFSEGDAQHF.

The CDR3 DNA reads as TGTGCCAGCAGCAAAAGGACTAGCGGGGGAAACAATGAGCAGTTCTTC. This gives the protein CASSKRTSGGNNEQFF. The rearrangement uses TRBV7-6 and TRBJ2-1, with 13 bases that match TRBD2. CDR3 length: 16 amino acids. Germline trimming cut 5 bases from V and 5 bases from J; bases unmatched to any gene: 6. Germline-derived CDR1 and CDR2 are SGHVS and FNYEAQ.

The chain couples TRBV27 to TRBJ2-3; 10 bases align to TRBD1. Per the germline V gene, CDR1 is MNHEY and CDR2 is SMNVEV (reference sequence). Trimming cost V 5 bases and J 4 bases; bases outside gene matches: 6. The CDR3 is 15 residues long. The DNA for the CDR3 is TGTGCCAGCAGTGACCGGGACAGGGGCGCAGATACGCAGTATTTT. Residues: CASSDRDRGADTQYF.

This chain uses TRBV18 with TRBJ2-7; tentatively, D is TRBD2 (5 bases). CDR3 size: 13 residues. Germline V CDR1 and CDR2: KGHSH, LQKENI. Trimming removed 6 bases at V and 1 base at J, with 10 bases between. The CDR3 loop is CASSRTDSYEQYF. In DNA, the CDR3 is TGTGCCAGCTCGCGGACTGATTCCTACGAGCAGTACTTC.

The chain carries TRBV19 and TRBJ1-2; the D is unclear. CDR1 is LNHDA, CDR2 SQIVND, per germline (reference sequence). The V and J ends lost 6 bases and 2 bases respectively, with 10 bases between them. This CDR3 has 13 amino acids. The DNA of the CDR3 is TGTGCCAGTAGGGGCAGTTTAAACTATGGCTACACCTTC. This codes for CASRGSLNYGYTF.

This clone was found a few times. The chain links TRBV6-1 to TRBJ1-2, with a possible D match to TRBD1 (6 bases). CDR1 is MNHNS, CDR2 SASEGT, per germline. V was clipped by 6 bases and J by 7 bases, with 18 bases between them. The CDR3 runs to 14 residues. CDR3: CASRGNREDLGYTF. The CDR3 DNA is TGTGCCAGCAGGGGAAACAGGGAAGATCTTGGCTACACCTTC.

V is TRBV9 and J is TRBJ2-2; 7 bases line up with TRBD2. This CDR3 is 16 amino acids long. Germline loops: CDR1 SGDLS, CDR2 YYNGEE. The trim removed 0 bases at V and 4 bases at J, leaving 6 bases unmatched. The CDR3 DNA reads as TGTGCCAGCAGCGTAGGGGGGGGACTACCCACCGGGGAGCTGTTTTTT. This gives the protein CASSVGGGLPTGELFF.

The rearrangement uses TRBV4-1 and TRBJ2-6; a possible D gene is TRBD2 (5 bases). The CDR3 totals 16 residues. Per the germline V gene, CDR1 is MGHRA and CDR2 is YSYEKL. V was trimmed by 0 bases and J by 4 bases, leaving 10 bases between them. The DNA of the CDR3 is TGCGCCAGCAGCCAAGAGTCGGGGAGCGGGGCCAACGTCCTGACTTTC. This gives the protein CASSQESGSGANVLTF.

The V call is TRBV9, the J call TRBJ1-1; tentative D call: TRBD1 (5 bases). Trimming shortened V by 1 base and J by 1 base, and 11 bases separated the two germline ends. Germline CDR1 is SGDLS and CDR2 is YYNGEE. CDR3 length: 15 amino acids. CDR3 nucleotides: TGTGCCAGCAGCGTAATCACCACAGGGAACACTGAAGCTTTCTTT. It specifies CASSVITTGNTEAFF. The full variable domain, completed using reference TRBV9 and TRBJ1-1, is DSGVTQTPKHLITATGQRVTLRCSPRSGDLSVYWYQQSLDQGLQFLIQYYNGEERAKGNILERFSAQQFPDLHSELNLSSLELGDSALYFCASSVITTGNTEAFFGQGTRLTVV.

The rearrangement uses TRBV9 and TRBJ1-4; maybe TRBD1 (5 bases). CDR1 is SGDLS and CDR2 is YYNGEE in the germline V gene. Trimming removed 4 bases at V and 5 bases at J, with 9 bases between. There are 13 residues in the CDR3. The CDR3 coding sequence is TGTGCCAGCAGCCGAAGACAGAATGAAAAACTGTTTTTT. Translation gives CASSRRQNEKLFF.

This clone showed up just a few times. V is TRBV5-6 and J is TRBJ1-1, with 9 bases aligning to TRBD1. Germline lookup yields CDR1 SGHDT and CDR2 YYEEEE. This CDR3 has 14 amino acids. Trimming took 4 bases from V and 5 from J; bases not matched to a gene: 6. The CDR3 region has the DNA TGTGCCAGCAGCCGGGACAGGGCGCAAACTGAAGCTTTCTTT. Protein sequence: CASSRDRAQTEAFF.

The chain has TRBV4-3 and TRBJ2-7; 10 bases line up with TRBD1. Germline V gives CDR1 LGHNA, CDR2 YSLEER. The CDR3 sequence is 15 residues long. The J segment lost 5 bases and the V segment lost 4 bases, leaving 8 bases of the junction unmatched. CDR3 coding DNA: TGCGCCAGCAGCCCAAAAGGACAGGGGGAGGACGAGCAGTACTTC. Its protein product is CASSPKGQGEDEQYF.

The chain couples TRBV5-1 to TRBJ2-3; D gene uncertain. Looked up from germline, CDR1 is SGHRS and CDR2 is YFSETQ. Trimming stripped 3 bases from V and 2 bases from J, with 10 bases between. This CDR3 is 14 amino acids long. In DNA, the CDR3 is TGCGCCAGCAGCTCAGGATCCTTCACAGATACGCAGTATTTT. The encoded protein is CASSSGSFTDTQYF.

The V call is TRBV7-2, the J call TRBJ2-3; 15 bases line up with TRBD2. Per the germline V gene, CDR1 is SGHTA and CDR2 is FQGNSA. The length of the CDR3 is 17 residues. V was pared by 4 bases and J by 5 bases, with 7 bases of the junction left unmatched. The CDR3 DNA reads TGTGCCAGCAGCTCCCAGGGACTAGCGGGGGGAATAGATACGCAGTATTTT. Its translation: CASSSQGLAGGIDTQYF.

This clone has only a few counts. V is TRBV19 and J is TRBJ2-1; the match to TRBD2 covers 9 bases. This CDR3 comprises 15 residues. V trimming: 10 bases; J trimming: 7 bases; junction bases outside the gene matches: 14. Germline lookup yields CDR1 LNHDA and CDR2 SQIVND (reference sequence). The chain's CDR3 is CATGGVAGAGNEQFF. The CDR3 nucleotides are TGTGCCACCGGGGGGGTAGCGGGAGCCGGGAATGAGCAGTTCTTC.

The CDR3 here is CASSLLDSTYEQYF. DNA of the CDR3: TGTGCCAGCAGTTTATTGGACAGCACCTACGAGCAGTACTTC. The chain carries TRBV27 and TRBJ2-7, with a tentative D call TRBD1 (6 bases). Trimming took 1 base from V and 2 from J, leaving 9 bases between them. The germline V gene has CDR1 MNHEY and CDR2 SMNVEV (reference sequence). CDR3 length: 14 amino acids.